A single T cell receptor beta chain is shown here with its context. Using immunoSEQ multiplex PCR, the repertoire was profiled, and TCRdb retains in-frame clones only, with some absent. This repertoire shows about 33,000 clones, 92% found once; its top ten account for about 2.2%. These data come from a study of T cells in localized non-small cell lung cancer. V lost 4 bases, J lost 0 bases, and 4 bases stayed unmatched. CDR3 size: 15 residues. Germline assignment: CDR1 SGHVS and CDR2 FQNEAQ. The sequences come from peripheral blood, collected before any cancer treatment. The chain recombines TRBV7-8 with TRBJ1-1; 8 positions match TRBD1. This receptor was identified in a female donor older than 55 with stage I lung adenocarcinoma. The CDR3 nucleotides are TGTGCCAGCAGCTCATCGGGACAGGTGAACACTGAAGCTTTCTTT. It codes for CASSSSGQVNTEAFF.